The T cell receptor (beta chain) under discussion was sequenced for a study of PD-1 blockade in classical Hodgkin lymphoma. Study conclusions and caveats: Newly diagnosed patients had baseline TCR diversity that was reportedly lower than that of healthy donors. The CD4+ diversity rise by C4D1 was clearest in complete responders.

Patients all relapsed after autologous stem cell transplantation, and there was variation in brentuximab vedotin exposure. The table came from immunoSEQ multiplex PCR; TCRdb's copy has only in-frame clones and leaves some out. Of more than 60,000 clones listed, roughly nine tenths are singletons. As to this clone: Antigen: not known.

Germline assignment: CDR1 LGHNT and CDR2 FRNRAP. The CDR3 contains 15 residues. Trimming at V came to 3 bases and at J to 5 bases, leaving 6 bases not matched to a gene. This material consisted of peripheral blood mononuclear cells (PBMCs), taken at baseline. The clonotype originates from a human donor with classical Hodgkin lymphoma. The J gene is TRBJ2-2, the V gene TRBV12-5; 7 bases fit TRBD1. For the CDR3, the DNA is TGTGCTAGTGGTTTAGAACAGGGGCTAACCGGGGAGCTGTTTTTT. It specifies CASGLEQGLTGELFF.